These 32 T cell receptor beta chains were all obtained from the same sample, sequenced in a study of blood T cell repertoires in COVID-19. Clones were sequenced by immunoSEQ multiplex PCR, and TCRdb holds only the in-frame ones, with some missing. The data hold some 120,000 clones, with around 77% observed a single time. Specimen: peripheral blood. These TCRs come from a human donor in a cohort sampled during active COVID-19.

The gene calls are TRBV9 and TRBJ1-3; 7 bases match TRBD1. In germline, CDR1 is SGDLS, CDR2 YYNGEE. This CDR3 has 16 residues. The V and J ends lost 3 bases and 4 bases, in that order; junction bases with no gene match: 10. The CDR3 sequence is CASSGTGASTGNTIYF. CDR3 nucleotide sequence: TGTGCCAGCAGCGGAACAGGGGCCTCTACGGGAAACACCATATATTTT.

This sequence joins TRBV5-1 and TRBJ2-7, with TRBD1 matching 9 bases. This CDR3 is 15 amino acids long. Germline loops: CDR1 SGHRS, CDR2 YFSETQ. Trimming cost V 1 base and J 2 bases; bases outside gene matches: 4. The CDR3 DNA follows: TGCGCCAGCAGCTTGTGGACAGGGGAGGCCTACGAGCAGTACTTC. Translation: CASSLWTGEAYEQYF.

The chain combines TRBV9 with TRBJ1-2, with D tentatively TRBD1 (6 bases). Per the germline V gene, CDR1 is SGDLS and CDR2 is YYNGEE. The CDR3 extends over 15 amino acids. V was shortened by 3 bases and J by 4 bases, with 16 bases between the two germline ends. DNA of the CDR3: TGTGCCAGCAGCGGTGTCCTCGGGACACCCTATGGCTACACCTTC. Residues: CASSGVLGTPYGYTF.

The rearrangement links TRBV6-5 to TRBJ1-1; perhaps TRBD1 as D (5 bases). The germline V gene encodes CDR1 MNHEY and CDR2 SVGAGI. Trimming removed 0 bases from V and 0 bases from J, with 8 bases in between. There are 15 residues in the CDR3. CDR3 in DNA: TGTGCCAGCAGTTACTCACGGGGGATGAACACTGAAGCTTTCTTT. Translation gives CASSYSRGMNTEAFF.

The chain carries TRBV28 and TRBJ2-7; 8 nucleotides agree with TRBD1. Germline V lookup: CDR1 MDHEN, CDR2 SYDVKM. The CDR3 runs to 16 residues. The V gene end was trimmed by 6 bases and the J gene end by 4 bases; junction bases not matched to a gene: 14. CDR3 sequence (DNA): TGTGCCAGCAGGACGGCAAGACAGGGGTCTCGGTACGAGCAGTACTTC. It codes for CASRTARQGSRYEQYF.

The chain employs TRBV24-1 and TRBJ2-5; the D gene is possibly TRBD1 (7 bases). Germline V gene sequence: CDR1 KGHDR, CDR2 SFDVKD. The CDR3 is 13 amino acids. With 5 bases removed from V and 2 bases from J, the gap between germline ends came to 8 bases. In DNA form, the CDR3 reads TGTGCCACCAGTGCAGGGGGGCAAGAGACCCAGTACTTC. Residues: CATSAGGQETQYF.

This chain joins TRBV4-1 and TRBJ2-5; TRBD2 aligns across 7 bases. V trimming: 6 bases; J trimming: 5 bases; junction bases outside the gene matches: 18. This CDR3 has 17 amino acids. CDR1 is MGHRA, CDR2 YSYEKL, per germline. The CDR3 is CASRGVEATSLSETQYF. DNA for the CDR3: TGCGCCAGCAGGGGTGTGGAGGCGACTAGCCTTTCGGAGACCCAGTACTTC.

This sequence joins TRBV6-1 and TRBJ1-2, with a possible D match to TRBD1 (5 bases). This CDR3 contains 13 residues. Deletions cut 2 bases from V and 8 bases from J, with 12 bases between. Germline assignment: CDR1 MNHNS and CDR2 SASEGT. CDR3 sequence reads: CASSELGQGGYTF. For the CDR3, the DNA is TGTGCCAGCAGTGAACTAGGGCAGGGAGGCTACACCTTC.

The CDR3 region is CASSSGPGQGGEQYF. The CDR3 DNA is TGTGCCAGCAGCTCCGGTCCGGGACAGGGAGGTGAGCAGTACTTC. The gene calls are TRBV11-3 and TRBJ2-7; 9 bases agree with TRBD1. The trim removed 4 bases at V and 7 bases at J, leaving 11 bases unmatched. Germline lookup yields CDR1 SGHNT and CDR2 YENEEA. The CDR3 runs to 15 residues.

CDR3 residues: CASTSGLAGRHEQYF. The CDR3, as DNA: TGTGCCAGCACCTCGGGACTAGCGGGAAGGCACGAGCAGTACTTC. The V and J genes are TRBV6-5 and TRBJ2-7; the match to TRBD2 covers 13 bases. Per germline, CDR1 MNHEY and CDR2 SVGAGI. V shed 7 bases and J 5 bases; nucleotides not matched to a gene: 8. This CDR3 has 15 amino acids.

The chain carries TRBV27 and TRBJ1-1; D possibly corresponds to TRBD1 (5 bases). Trimming removed 0 bases at V and 10 bases at J, with 12 bases between. This CDR3 is built from 13 residues. CDR1 and CDR2 (germline): MNHEY, SMNVEV (reference sequence). The CDR3 DNA reads as TGTGCCAGCAGTTTATCGGGGGGTGGGGGAGCTTTCTTT. This codes for CASSLSGGGGAFF.

To note about this clone: This specimen includes other DNA sequences encoding the same CDR3. The rearrangement links TRBV6-5 to TRBJ1-2; 9 bases agree with TRBD1. V lost 10 bases and J lost 4; bases outside the gene matches: 4. From germline, CDR1 is MNHEY and CDR2 SVGAGI. The CDR3 has 12 amino acids. The CDR3: CATSGQGYGYTF. The CDR3 DNA sequence: TGTGCCACCTCGGGACAGGGCTATGGCTACACCTTC.

This chain's CDR3 is CASSRRAGQVNVLTF. The DNA of the CDR3 is TGTGCCAGCAGCCGTCGAGCGGGACAGGTAAACGTCCTGACTTTC. The chain has TRBV7-6 and TRBJ2-6, with D possibly TRBD1 on 8 matching bases. Germline CDR1 and CDR2: SGHVS and FNYEAQ. V lost 5 bases to trimming and J lost 10 bases, with 18 bases between them. The CDR3 totals 15 residues.

The chain recombines TRBV6-2 or TRBV6-3 with TRBJ1-5, with TRBD1 matching over 8 bases. Germline lookup yields CDR1 MNHEY and CDR2 SVGEGT. CDR3 length: 17 amino acids. The V gene end was trimmed by 2 bases and the J gene end by 6 bases; junction bases not matched to a gene: 12. CDR3 loop: CASSYETGTGRSQPQHF. CDR3 DNA: TGTGCCAGCAGTTACGAAACCGGGACAGGTAGGAGTCAGCCCCAGCATTTT.

In this sample, this clone turned up once. The gene calls are TRBV3-1 (or the pseudogene TRBV3-2) and TRBJ1-1; 7 bases line up with TRBD1. J was trimmed by 8 bases and V by 0 bases; bases with no gene match: 6. The CDR3 consists of 14 residues. Germline-derived CDR1 and CDR2 are LGHDT and YNNKEL (reference sequence). In DNA, the CDR3 is TGTGCCAGCAGCCAAGATCTGGCCAGGGGGGAAGCTTTCTTT. Translation: CASSQDLARGEAFF.

V usage is TRBV28 and J usage is TRBJ2-5, with a weak D call TRBD1 (6 bases). Per germline, CDR1 MDHEN and CDR2 SYDVKM. V lost 5 bases and J 0 bases, leaving 16 bases between the germline ends. The CDR3 is 16 amino acids. The CDR3, as DNA: TGTGCCAGCAGTCCCACGGCAGGGGAACACCAAGAGACCCAGTACTTC. Amino acid sequence: CASSPTAGEHQETQYF.

J is TRBJ1-1 and V is TRBV7-9; TRBD1 might be the D (6 bases). CDR3 size: 16 residues. Germline CDR1 and CDR2: SEHNR and FQNEAQ (reference sequence). V dropped 5 bases and J dropped 4 bases, with 20 bases sitting between them. The CDR3 loop is CASSPGYFLGGTEAFF. Here the CDR3 DNA reads TGTGCCAGCAGCCCTGGGTATTTTTTAGGGGGCACTGAAGCTTTCTTT.

Comment on this clone: Relative to the germline gene, one junction end is altered; a read error may explain this. This chain links TRBV4-1 with TRBJ1-1; a weak D match, TRBD1 (6 bases). Germline values: CDR1 MGHRA, CDR2 YSYEKL. The CDR3 totals 10 residues. CDR3 DNA sequence: TGCGCCAGCAGCCAGGGGGCGATAATATTT. Translated, it gives CASSQGAIIF.

CDR3 sequence (DNA): TGTGCCAGCAGCTCCAGAGGGGGAGAGACCCAGTACTTC. Its protein product is CASSSRGGETQYF. The chain combines TRBV11-2 with TRBJ2-5, with D perhaps matching TRBD1 (6 bases). There are 13 residues in the CDR3. V was clipped by 4 bases and J by 4 bases, with 10 bases between them. CDR1 and CDR2 from the germline V gene are SGHAT and FQNNGV.

The chain recombines TRBV30 with TRBJ2-7, with 13 bases identical to TRBD2. The CDR3 has 15 amino acids. Germline assignment: CDR1 GTSNPN and CDR2 SVGIG (reference sequence). The ends lost 3 bases at V and 7 bases at J; junction bases unmatched: 9. The CDR3 protein is CAWSLGLAGVGEQYF. The CDR3 DNA is TGTGCCTGGAGCCTTGGACTAGCGGGAGTAGGGGAGCAGTACTTC.

There are a few counts of this clone. The chain employs TRBV5-6 and TRBJ2-5; tentative D call: TRBD1 (6 bases). Germline CDR1 is SGHDT and CDR2 is YYEEEE. V lost 1 base and J 1 base, leaving 8 bases between the germline ends. This CDR3 comprises 14 residues. This chain's CDR3 is CASSLTGPQETQYF. CDR3 bases: TGTGCCAGCAGCTTGACAGGGCCCCAAGAGACCCAGTACTTC. Filled out from reference TRBV5-6 and TRBJ2-5, the complete variable domain reads DAGVTQSPTHLIKTRGQQVTLRCSPKSGHDTVSWYQQALGQGPQFIFQYYEEEERQRGNFPDRFSGHQFPNYSSELNVNALLLGDSALYLCASSLTGPQETQYFGPGTRLLVL.

CDR3 sequence: CASIPMGSSNYGYTF. Written as DNA, the CDR3 is TGTGCCAGTATTCCGATGGGCAGCTCTAACTATGGCTACACCTTC. This chain joins TRBV19 and TRBJ1-2; no clear D gene. Germline V gives CDR1 LNHDA, CDR2 SQIVND (reference sequence). The CDR3 runs to 15 residues. Trimming shortened V by 7 bases and J by 0 bases, and 15 bases separated the two germline ends. Using reference TRBV19 and TRBJ1-2 for the parts outside the CDR3, the full variable domain is DGGITQSPKYLFRKEGQNVTLSCEQNLNHDAMYWYRQDPGQGLRLIYYSQIVNDFQKGDIAEGYSVSREKKESFPLTVTSAQKNPTAFYLCASIPMGSSNYGYTFGSGTRLTVV.

The CDR3 sequence is CASSPPVGLAGNAYEQYF. In DNA, the CDR3 is TGTGCCAGCTCACCACCGGTGGGGCTAGCGGGGAATGCGTACGAGCAGTACTTC. V usage is TRBV18 and J usage is TRBJ2-7, with 9 bases lining up with TRBD2. This CDR3 region has 18 residues. V was clipped by 0 bases and J by 4 bases; unmatched bases: 13. The germline V gene encodes CDR1 KGHSH and CDR2 LQKENI.

The V and J genes are TRBV28 and TRBJ2-6, with TRBD1 matching 7 bases. Trimming at V came to 5 bases and at J to 2 bases, leaving 3 bases not matched to a gene. The CDR3 has 15 amino acids. Germline V gives CDR1 MDHEN, CDR2 SYDVKM. CDR3 sequence reads: CASSPTGAGANVLTF. The CDR3 DNA is TGTGCCAGCAGTCCTACAGGGGCTGGGGCCAACGTCCTGACTTTC.

This chain joins TRBV19 and TRBJ2-7, with 7 positions matching TRBD1. J lost 3 bases, V lost 6 bases, and 14 bases had no gene match. The CDR3 covers 16 residues. Germline V gene lookup returns CDR1 LNHDA and CDR2 SQIVND (reference sequence). CDR3 DNA: TGTGCCAGTAGCCCCCAGGCTAGGGGGCTTAACTACGAGCAGTACTTC. Protein sequence: CASSPQARGLNYEQYF. Based on the CDR3 plus reference TRBV19 and TRBJ2-7, the full variable domain is DGGITQSPKYLFRKEGQNVTLSCEQNLNHDAMYWYRQDPGQGLRLIYYSQIVNDFQKGDIAEGYSVSREKKESFPLTVTSAQKNPTAFYLCASSPQARGLNYEQYFGPGTRLTVT.

V usage is TRBV30 and J usage is TRBJ2-7; 7 bases line up with TRBD1. CDR3 length equals 13 residues. V shed 8 bases, J shed 7 bases, and the junction held 14 bases outside the gene matches. The germline gives CDR1 GTSNPN, CDR2 SVGIG (reference sequence). CDR3 amino acids: CALAWDSPGEQYF. DNA for the CDR3: TGTGCCCTCGCGTGGGACAGCCCTGGGGAGCAGTACTTC.

As DNA, the CDR3 is TGTGCCAGCAGCCAAGAGGGGGGACAGAGTTATGGCTACACCTTC. Protein sequence: CASSQEGGQSYGYTF. The chain couples TRBV4-2 to TRBJ1-2, with 7 bases aligning to TRBD1. The germline CDR1 and CDR2 sequences are LGHNA and YNFKEQ. The CDR3 has 15 residues. Trimming at V came to 0 bases and at J to 5 bases, leaving 6 bases not matched to a gene.

This chain uses TRBV2 with TRBJ1-2; D not resolved. Trimming took 4 bases from V and 6 from J, leaving 15 bases between them. The CDR3 loop spans 14 amino acids. In germline, CDR1 is SNHLY, CDR2 FYNNEI. CDR3 nucleotide sequence: TGTGCCAGCAGTGCGCCTGGCGCGGTGGATGGCTACACCTTC. Protein product: CASSAPGAVDGYTF. The full variable domain, completed using reference TRBV2 and TRBJ1-2, is EPEVTQTPSHQVTQMGQEVILRCVPISNHLYFYWYRQILGQKVEFLVSFYNNEISEKSEIFDDQFSVERPDGSNFTLKIRSTKLEDSAMYFCASSAPGAVDGYTFGSGTRLTVV.

This chain links TRBV27 with TRBJ1-4, with D perhaps TRBD1 (6 bases). The CDR3 has 17 residues. The V end lost 3 bases, the J end lost 4 bases, and 18 bases lay between the germline ends. Looked up from germline, CDR1 is MNHEY and CDR2 is SMNVEV (reference sequence). CDR3 DNA sequence: TGTGCCAGCAGTTTTAGTCGTCAGGGGAGAGGTAATGAAAAACTGTTTTTT. This sequence encodes CASSFSRQGRGNEKLFF.

J is TRBJ1-1 and V is TRBV5-4; D gene uncertain. The V end was cut by 4 bases, the J end by 0 bases, with 13 bases between. The CDR3 runs to 15 residues. CDR1 is SGHNT, CDR2 YYREEE, per germline (reference sequence). The CDR3 coding sequence is TGTGCCAGCAGCCTATCTATGAGGATGAACACTGAAGCTTTCTTT. This gives the protein CASSLSMRMNTEAFF.

Comment on this clone: Other DNA sequences in the same sample also yield this CDR3. V and J are TRBV6-1 and TRBJ2-7; a weak D match, TRBD2 (5 bases). This CDR3 spans 12 amino acids. The ends were cut back, 2 bases at V and 4 bases at J, with 6 bases in the middle. The germline gives CDR1 MNHNS, CDR2 SASEGT. Here the CDR3 DNA reads TGTGCCAGCAGTGAACCGGGGTACGAGCAGTACTTC. Protein product: CASSEPGYEQYF.

This clone was counted only a few times. The chain recombines TRBV3-1 (or the pseudogene TRBV3-2) with TRBJ2-7, with 9 bases that match TRBD1. The CDR3 totals 15 residues. Trimming cost V 4 bases and J 4 bases; bases outside gene matches: 8. The germline gives CDR1 LGHDT, CDR2 YNNKEL (reference sequence). CDR3 in DNA: TGTGCCAGCAGCCGCCCCGGGACAGGGCTATACGAGCAGTACTTC. Its translation is CASSRPGTGLYEQYF.